These T cell receptor beta chains were read from a single sample in a study of beta chain features in type 1 diabetes. Here immunoSEQ multiplex PCR was the method, and the copy in TCRdb shows in-frame clones only, minus some. Of about 640,000 clones detected, around an eighth appear once; the ten largest clones hold around 0.12%. The sample was naive CD4+ T cells from blood. Receptors were obtained from a man aged 30 to 45 with type 1 diabetes. The CDR3 runs from the conserved cysteine through the conserved F or W. D genes are given only for firm matches. Clone size is not always given. Where it is, it says once, few, many or a class for expanded clones.

>TRBV19|few|NA|TRBJ1-5
TGTGCCAGTAGTGGACAGAGCAATCAGCCCCAGCATTTT
CASSGQSNQPQHF
>TRBV18|few|NA|TRBJ1-2
TGTGCCAGCTCACCATCTCTAGGAAACTATGGCTACACCTTC
CASSPSLGNYGYTF
>TRBV5-6|few|NA|TRBJ2-7
TGTGCCAGCAGCTTAAATTCCTACGAGCAGTACTTC
CASSLNSYEQYF
>TRBV13|NA|NA|TRBJ2-5
TGTGCCAGCAGCCCCACAGGGCAAGAGACCCAGTACTTC
CASSPTGQETQYF
>TRBV7-3|few|NA|TRBJ2-7
TGTGCCAGCAGCCTGGGGACGACCGGGACTGGCTACGAGCAGTACTTC
CASSLGTTGTGYEQYF
>TRBV6-5|NA|NA|TRBJ1-5
TGTGCCAGCAGTTCCGACAGTAGCAATCAGCCCCAGCATTTT
CASSSDSSNQPQHF
>TRBV7-2|few|NA|TRBJ1-5
TGTGCCAGCAGCTTAGCGAGACAGAGTCTAAGCAATCAGCCCCAGCATTTT
CASSLARQSLSNQPQHF
>TRBV2|NA|TRBD2|TRBJ2-1
TGTGCCAGCAGTGACCGACGGGGGGGAAATGAGCAGTTCTTC
CASSDRRGGNEQFF
>TRBV2|NA|TRBD1|TRBJ1-2
TGTGCCAGCAGTGCCAGGACAGGAACTAACTATGGCTACACCTTC
CASSARTGTNYGYTF
>TRBV7-2|NA|NA|TRBJ1-5
TGTGCCAGCAGCTTAATGGGTGACAATCAGCCCCAGCATTTT
CASSLMGDNQPQHF
>TRBV13|few|TRBD1|TRBJ2-7
TGTGCCAGCAGCCCACGTGGACAGGGGGCCATTAGGCAGTACTTC
CASSPRGQGAIRQYF
>TRBV10-3|few|TRBD1|TRBJ2-1
TGTGCCATCAGAGGACAGGGAACCTACAATGAGCAGTTCTTC
CAIRGQGTYNEQFF
>TRBV5-1|NA|TRBD1|TRBJ2-1
TGCGCCAGCAGCCCCGGACAGGGTATATACAATGAGCAGTTCTTC
CASSPGQGIYNEQFF